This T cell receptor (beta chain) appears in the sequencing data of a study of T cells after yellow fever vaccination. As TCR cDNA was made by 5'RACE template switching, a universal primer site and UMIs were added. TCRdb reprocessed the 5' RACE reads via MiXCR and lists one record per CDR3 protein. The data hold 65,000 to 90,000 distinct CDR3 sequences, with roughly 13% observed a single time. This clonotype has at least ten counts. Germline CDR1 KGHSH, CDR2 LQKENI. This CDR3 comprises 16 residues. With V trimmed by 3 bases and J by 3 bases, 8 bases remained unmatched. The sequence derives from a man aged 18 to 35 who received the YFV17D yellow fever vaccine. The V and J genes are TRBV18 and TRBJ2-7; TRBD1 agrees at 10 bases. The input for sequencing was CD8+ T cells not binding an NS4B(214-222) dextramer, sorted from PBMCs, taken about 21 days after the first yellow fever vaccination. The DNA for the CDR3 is TGTGCCAGCTCACCCCCTGGGACAGGGGCCCTCTACGAGCAGTACTTC. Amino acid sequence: CASSPPGTGALYEQYF.